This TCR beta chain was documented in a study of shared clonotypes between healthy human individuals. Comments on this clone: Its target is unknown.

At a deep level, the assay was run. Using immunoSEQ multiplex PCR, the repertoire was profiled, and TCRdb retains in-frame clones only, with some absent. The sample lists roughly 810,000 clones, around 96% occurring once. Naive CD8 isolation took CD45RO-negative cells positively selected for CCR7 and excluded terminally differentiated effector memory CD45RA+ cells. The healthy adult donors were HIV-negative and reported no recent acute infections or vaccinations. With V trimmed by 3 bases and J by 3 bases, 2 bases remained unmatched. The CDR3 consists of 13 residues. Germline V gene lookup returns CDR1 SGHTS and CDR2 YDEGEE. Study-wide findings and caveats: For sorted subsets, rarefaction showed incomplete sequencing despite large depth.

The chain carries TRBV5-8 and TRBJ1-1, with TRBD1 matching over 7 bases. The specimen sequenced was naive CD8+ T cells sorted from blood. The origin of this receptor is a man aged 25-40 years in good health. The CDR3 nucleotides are TGTGCCAGCAGCTATCAGGGGGACACTGAAGCTTTCTTT. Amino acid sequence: CASSYQGDTEAFF. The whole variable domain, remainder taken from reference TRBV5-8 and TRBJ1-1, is EAGVTQSPTHLIKTRGQQATLRCSPISGHTSVYWYQQALGLGLQFLLWYDEGEERNRGNFPPRFSGRQFPNYSSELNVNALELEDSALYLCASSYQGDTEAFFGQGTRLTVV.